A selection of T cell receptor beta chains follows, all from one sample in a study of blood T cell repertoires in COVID-19. Measured with immunoSEQ multiplex PCR; TCRdb has only the in-frame clones, and not every one. The table has approximately 310,000 clones, roughly 90% seen once. The sample was PBMCs or T cells enriched from blood (not recorded which). Source of these receptors: a man aged 60 to 69 who had recovered from COVID-19. Both conserved end residues are part of each CDR3. A D gene is named only where the DNA matches it firmly. Some rows have no size entry. The others give once, few or many, or a class for an expanded clone.

j_call	v_call	d_call	clone_size	cdr3_aa	cdr3_nt
TRBJ1-2	TRBV2	NA	NA	CASSEADYGYTF	TGTGCCAGCAGCGAGGCCGACTATGGCTACACCTTC
TRBJ2-7	TRBV28	TRBD1	once	CASRRQGRYEQYF	TGTGCCAGCAGGCGACAGGGACGGTACGAGCAGTACTTC
TRBJ2-7	TRBV24-1	TRBD1	NA	CATSESGTGDYEQYF	TGTGCCACCAGTGAGTCCGGGACAGGGGACTACGAGCAGTACTTC
TRBJ2-3	TRBV5-1	NA	NA	CASSLEGETSTDTQYF	TGCGCCAGCAGCTTGGAAGGGGAAACTAGCACAGATACGCAGTATTTT
TRBJ2-7	TRBV5-1	TRBD1	NA	CASSLKTGGRREQYF	TGCGCCAGCAGCTTGAAGACAGGGGGAAGGCGCGAGCAGTACTTC
TRBJ2-2	TRBV4-1	NA	NA	CASSQRAGELFF	TGCGCCAGCAGCCAGCGGGCCGGGGAGCTGTTTTTT
TRBJ2-7	TRBV9	TRBD1	NA	CASSKTGDSYEQYF	TGTGCCAGCAGCAAGACAGGGGACTCCTACGAGCAGTACTTC
TRBJ1-1	TRBV5-5	NA	NA	CASSYQQNLNTEAFF	TGTGCCAGCAGCTACCAACAGAATTTGAACACTGAAGCTTTCTTT
TRBJ1-5	TRBV27	NA	NA	CASRAQYSNQPQHF	TGTGCCAGCCGTGCACAGTATAGCAATCAGCCCCAGCATTTT
TRBJ2-7	TRBV5-1	TRBD2	NA	CASSDGTSGTSYEQYF	TGCGCCAGCAGCGATGGGACTAGCGGGACTAGTTACGAGCAGTACTTC
TRBJ2-2	TRBV15	TRBD1	NA	CATSPRQGSTGELFF	TGTGCCACCAGCCCTAGACAGGGAAGCACCGGGGAGCTGTTTTTT
TRBJ2-5	TRBV9	TRBD2	NA	CASNQGTSGQETQYF	TGTGCCAGCAATCAGGGGACTAGCGGCCAAGAGACCCAGTACTTC
TRBJ2-5	TRBV19	NA	NA	CASSIDRGRTQETQYF	TGTGCCAGTAGTATAGATCGAGGGCGGACCCAAGAGACCCAGTACTTC
TRBJ1-2	TRBV19	NA	NA	CASSIDPARGGYTF	TGTGCCAGTAGTATAGACCCAGCTAGGGGCGGCTACACCTTC
TRBJ2-1	TRBV18	TRBD2	NA	CASSSGLAGGDEQFF	TGTGCCAGCTCATCCGGACTAGCGGGAGGAGATGAGCAGTTCTTC
TRBJ2-7	TRBV27	TRBD1	NA	CASSPDPTGGYEQYF	TGTGCCAGCAGTCCAGATCCGACAGGGGGCTACGAGCAGTACTTC
TRBJ1-3	TRBV19	NA	NA	CASSPQGRTGNTIYF	TGTGCCAGTAGTCCACAAGGGAGAACTGGAAACACCATATATTTT
TRBJ1-4	TRBV28	TRBD1	NA	CASSLSHPWTGSEKLFF	TGTGCCAGCAGTTTAAGTCACCCTTGGACAGGGAGTGAAAAACTGTTTTTT
TRBJ2-5	TRBV7-2	NA	NA	CASSLWGVGGGETQYF	TGTGCCAGCAGCTTATGGGGCGTGGGAGGAGGGGAGACCCAGTACTTC
TRBJ2-7	TRBV7-9	NA	once	CASSLTGPAYF	TGTGCCAGCAGCTTAACGGGTCCTGCCTACTTC
TRBJ2-3	TRBV6-1	NA	once	CASSERVYSTDTQYF	TGTGCCAGCAGTGAGAGGGTGTACAGCACAGATACGCAGTATTTT
TRBJ2-2	TRBV4-1	TRBD1	NA	CASSQERGTGSTGELFF	TGCGCCAGCAGCCAAGAACGCGGGACAGGGTCCACCGGGGAGCTGTTTTTT
TRBJ2-5	TRBV7-3	TRBD2	once	CASSPASGMIETQYF	TGTGCCAGCAGTCCCGCTAGCGGGATGATTGAGACCCAGTACTTC
TRBJ2-3	TRBV5-1	TRBD1	NA	CASSLGQAGTGADTQYF	TGCGCCAGCAGCTTGGGACAGGCGGGGACAGGTGCAGATACGCAGTATTTT